The 26 T cell receptor beta chains presented below share a single source sample, sequenced in a study of blood T cell repertoires in COVID-19. Produced via immunoSEQ multiplex PCR; TCRdb's table is partial and in-frame only. The sample yields about 180,000 clones, around 85% seen once. Material: peripheral blood. These receptors were taken from a human donor with active or convalescent COVID-19. The donor label of this sample is uncertain.

V is TRBV3-1 (or the pseudogene TRBV3-2) and J is TRBJ2-1; 10 bases map to TRBD2. The CDR3 has 13 amino acids. Germline CDR1 LGHDT, CDR2 YNNKEL (reference sequence). V trimming: 5 bases; J trimming: 9 bases; junction bases outside the gene matches: 4. CDR3 sequence (DNA): TGTGCCAGCAGCACCCGGACTAGCGGTGAGCAGTTCTTC. Translated: CASSTRTSGEQFF.

The rearrangement links TRBV30 to TRBJ2-2, with 8 nucleotides matching TRBD2. From germline, CDR1 is GTSNPN and CDR2 SVGIG (reference sequence). This CDR3 has 15 amino acids. J was trimmed by 5 bases and V by 2 bases; bases with no gene match: 7. The CDR3 loop is CAWSPLRLATGELFF. Written as DNA, the CDR3 is TGTGCCTGGAGTCCCCTACGACTAGCGACCGGGGAGCTGTTTTTT.

The chain is built from TRBV4-1 and TRBJ1-1, with D uncertain. Germline V gives CDR1 MGHRA, CDR2 YSYEKL. CDR3 length: 15 residues. V was shortened by 1 base and J by 1 base, with 10 bases between the two germline ends. The CDR3 is CASSQALAENTEAFF. The DNA for the CDR3 is TGCGCCAGCAGCCAAGCACTCGCCGAGAACACTGAAGCTTTCTTT.

This sequence joins TRBV10-3 and TRBJ1-2; D uncertain. The CDR3 is made up of 12 amino acids. The germline V gene has CDR1 ENHRY and CDR2 SYGVKD. V shed 6 bases and J shed 6 bases, with 11 bases lying between them. CDR3 sequence (DNA): TGTGCCATCAGCGAATTTGGAGATGGCTACACCTTC. Protein sequence: CAISEFGDGYTF.

The CDR3 DNA sequence: TGTGCCAGCAGCCAAGGCGGGCAGGGGGAGAACACCGGGGAGCTGTTTTTT. It specifies CASSQGGQGENTGELFF. The chain carries TRBV4-2 and TRBJ2-2, with 7 bases aligning to TRBD1. In germline, CDR1 is LGHNA, CDR2 YNFKEQ. Trimming cost V 1 base and J 1 base; bases outside gene matches: 6. The CDR3 consists of 17 residues.

This rearrangement joins TRBV6-5 to TRBJ1-5; TRBD1 might be the D (5 bases). This CDR3 contains 15 residues. Trimming took 7 bases from V and 4 from J, leaving 17 bases between them. Germline assignment: CDR1 MNHEY and CDR2 SVGAGI. For the CDR3, the DNA is TGTGCCAGCATCCCGGGGAGGGGCACAAATCAGCCCCAGCATTTT. This sequence encodes CASIPGRGTNQPQHF.

The genes are TRBV11-3 and TRBJ2-1; 8 bases fit TRBD2. Trimming removed 1 base from V and 3 bases from J; junction bases left unmatched: 8. The germline V gene has CDR1 SGHNT and CDR2 YENEEA. This CDR3 is 17 amino acids long. The DNA for the CDR3 is TGTGCCAGCAGCTTAGGGTTGGTTAGCGGGGTCTACAATGAGCAGTTCTTC. This gives the protein CASSLGLVSGVYNEQFF.

This clone was picked up one time. The chain couples TRBV19 to TRBJ1-4; perhaps TRBD1 as D (6 bases). Germline V gene sequence: CDR1 LNHDA, CDR2 SQIVND (reference sequence). The CDR3 runs 14 residues. V lost 4 bases and J lost 6, with 12 bases in between. The DNA of the CDR3 is TGTGCCAGTAGTACCGGGGGGCGTTATGAAAAACTGTTTTTT. It is translated as CASSTGGRYEKLFF.

This clone was seen a handful of times. The V and J genes are TRBV18 and TRBJ2-5, with 7 nucleotides matching TRBD2. After removal of 2 bases from V and 2 bases from J, the junction contained 5 bases not matched to a gene. This CDR3 is built from 15 residues. Germline CDR1 is KGHSH and CDR2 is LQKENI. This CDR3 is CASSPAAGIQETQYF. DNA of the CDR3: TGTGCCAGCTCACCAGCAGCGGGAATACAAGAGACCCAGTACTTC.

The chain carries TRBV28 and TRBJ2-1; D might be TRBD1 (6 bases). Germline loops: CDR1 MDHEN, CDR2 SYDVKM. CDR3 size: 13 residues. Trimming stripped 6 bases from V and 6 bases from J, with 12 bases between. Written as DNA, the CDR3 is TGTGCCAGCAGGTGGGCAGGGGTCAATGAGCAGTTCTTC. Protein: CASRWAGVNEQFF.

This clone was seen more than once but under ten times. The rearrangement joins TRBV9 to TRBJ1-2, with D unresolved. Trimming removed 0 bases at V and 0 bases at J, with 9 bases between. Germline V gene data show CDR1 as SGDLS and CDR2 as YYNGEE. This CDR3 region has 15 residues. Here the CDR3 reads CASSVDSAANYGYTF. The CDR3 nucleotides read TGTGCCAGCAGCGTAGACAGTGCAGCTAACTATGGCTACACCTTC.

This chain connects TRBV6-2 or TRBV6-3 to TRBJ2-3, with TRBD2 matching over 14 bases. V shed 0 bases, J shed 5 bases, and the junction held 1 base outside the gene matches. CDR3 size: 16 residues. Per the germline V gene, CDR1 is MNHEY and CDR2 is SVGEGT. The CDR3 here is CASSYSGTSGGDTQYF. The CDR3 nucleotides read TGTGCCAGCAGTTACTCCGGGACTAGCGGGGGAGATACGCAGTATTTT.

The chain employs TRBV5-5 and TRBJ1-2; perhaps TRBD1 as D (6 bases). The germline CDR1 and CDR2 sequences are SGHKS and YYEKEE (reference sequence). The CDR3 runs to 15 residues. V dropped 4 bases and J dropped 8 bases, with 21 bases sitting between them. CDR3 in amino acids: CASSIVWDISEGYTF. As DNA, the CDR3 is TGTGCCAGCAGCATAGTCTGGGACATCTCGGAAGGCTACACCTTC.

V and J are TRBV19 and TRBJ1-1, with 7 bases lining up with TRBD1. The CDR3 has 17 amino acids. V lost 6 bases, J lost 1 base, and 14 bases stayed unmatched. In germline, CDR1 is LNHDA, CDR2 SQIVND (reference sequence). The CDR3 DNA follows: TGTGCCAGTAGCACGGACAGGATGGGATGGGGGAACACTGAAGCTTTCTTT. Encoded protein: CASSTDRMGWGNTEAFF.

This chain links TRBV6-5 with TRBJ1-1; D remains ambiguous. Trimming shortened V by 6 bases and J by 4 bases, and 12 bases separated the two germline ends. The CDR3 totals 13 residues. Germline CDR1 and CDR2: MNHEY and SVGAGI. CDR3 sequence: CASRALEVTEAFF. CDR3 nucleotides: TGTGCCAGCAGGGCCCTCGAGGTCACTGAAGCTTTCTTT.

This chain uses TRBV29-1 with TRBJ2-7, with TRBD2 matching over 13 bases. CDR1 SQVTM and CDR2 ANQGSEA come from the germline V gene. The CDR3 consists of 16 residues. J gave up 4 bases and V 6 bases, and 12 bases lay outside the gene matches. CDR3 bases: TGCAGCGTCGATGGACTAGCGGGAGTTTCTGGATACGAGCAGTACTTC. Its translation is CSVDGLAGVSGYEQYF.

This clone was picked up one time. This chain uses TRBV9 with TRBJ1-2; D remains ambiguous. CDR3 size: 15 residues. Trimming pared 3 bases from V and 8 bases from J, leaving 20 bases between. CDR1 and CDR2 (germline): SGDLS, YYNGEE. The CDR3 DNA sequence: TGTGCCAGCAGCGAGCAGGTCGGCCCGGAGCGGGGCTACACCTTC. This gives the protein CASSEQVGPERGYTF.

The chain links TRBV12-5 to TRBJ2-5; TRBD1 matches at 9 bases. CDR3 length: 13 amino acids. V shed 6 bases, J shed 7 bases, and the junction held 6 bases outside the gene matches. From germline, CDR1 is LGHNT and CDR2 FRNRAP. The CDR3, as DNA: TGTGCTAGTGGGAACAGGGGGCGGGCGACCCAGTACTTC. Amino acids: CASGNRGRATQYF.

A note on this clone: Distinct nucleotide sequences in the sample also encode this CDR3. This rearrangement joins TRBV18 to TRBJ2-7; tentative D call: TRBD1 (5 bases). The germline V gene encodes CDR1 KGHSH and CDR2 LQKENI. The CDR3 length is 14 residues. The germline V and J ends were trimmed by 0 bases and 1 base, with 7 bases remaining between them. Here the CDR3 DNA reads TGTGCCAGCTCACCACCGGACAATTCCTACGAGCAGTACTTC. It translates to CASSPPDNSYEQYF.

This clone has just one count. This chain joins TRBV18 and TRBJ2-1, with TRBD2 matching 11 bases. The CDR3 has 17 amino acids. Germline V CDR1 and CDR2: KGHSH, LQKENI. V dropped 6 bases and J dropped 6; count of bases not matched to a gene: 13. CDR3 amino acids: CASSSGTSGSIPNEQFF. The DNA of the CDR3 is TGTGCCAGCTCCTCCGGGACTAGCGGCTCTATTCCCAATGAGCAGTTCTTC.

The chain combines TRBV6-5 with TRBJ2-2, with 13 nucleotides matching TRBD2. The germline gives CDR1 MNHEY, CDR2 SVGAGI. The CDR3 runs to 15 residues. V trimming: 6 bases; J trimming: 4 bases; junction bases outside the gene matches: 2. The CDR3 DNA reads as TGTGCCAGCAGGGGACTAGCGGGATTCACCGGGGAGCTGTTTTTT. Its translation is CASRGLAGFTGELFF.

A single count supports this clone. The gene calls are TRBV2 and TRBJ2-7, with 10 bases that match TRBD2. Losses at the gene ends were 3 bases for V and 7 bases for J; bases not matched to a gene: 12. The CDR3 is 16 amino acids. Germline loops: CDR1 SNHLY, CDR2 FYNNEI. This CDR3 is CASSDAGSGGTGEQYF. CDR3 coding DNA: TGTGCCAGCAGTGATGCTGGTAGCGGGGGGACCGGGGAGCAGTACTTC.

This rearrangement joins TRBV5-1 to TRBJ2-5; 7 positions match TRBD1. There are 14 residues in the CDR3. J lost 2 bases, V lost 3 bases, and 4 bases had no gene match. Germline CDR1 is SGHRS and CDR2 is YFSETQ. The CDR3 loop reads CASSSGTAQETQYF. CDR3 nucleotides: TGCGCCAGCAGCTCTGGGACAGCGCAAGAGACCCAGTACTTC.

The V and J genes are TRBV5-1 and TRBJ2-3; 12 bases agree with TRBD2. CDR3 length: 17 amino acids. The junction had 5 bases not matched to a gene; V was cut back by 0 bases and J by 3 bases. Germline V gene data show CDR1 as SGHRS and CDR2 as YFSETQ. For the CDR3, the DNA is TGCGCCAGCAGCTTGGCACCTAGCGGGGGGGTAACAGATACGCAGTATTTT. Translated: CASSLAPSGGVTDTQYF.

The chain is built from TRBV27 and TRBJ1-1; D unresolved. The CDR3 is 15 amino acids. Germline V lookup: CDR1 MNHEY, CDR2 SMNVEV (reference sequence). V was trimmed by 7 bases and J by 2 bases, leaving 17 bases between them. In nucleotides, the CDR3 is TGTGCCAGCACCTTAGGAACAGCTACTAACACTGAAGCTTTCTTT. Amino acids: CASTLGTATNTEAFF.

This clone was recorded only once. The chain is built from TRBV6-5 and TRBJ1-5; D not certain. This CDR3 is 13 amino acids long. The germline V gene has CDR1 MNHEY and CDR2 SVGAGI. The V gene lost 4 bases and the J gene lost 4 bases, with 8 bases spanning the gap. The CDR3 DNA reads as TGTGCCAGCAGTTTAGGGAGGAATCAGCCCCAGCATTTT. Its translation: CASSLGRNQPQHF.